The next 3 T cell receptor beta chains were all read from a single sample in a study of T-cell memory formation after mild COVID-19. MiXCR, run by TCRdb on the 5' RACE reads, gives a single entry per CDR3 protein. Of about half a million distinct CDR3 sequences in the sample, around a sixth are singletons; the top ten hold 9% to 15%. Material: PBMCs or a T cell subset sorted from them (not recorded which). These receptors originate from an adult woman who had mild COVID-19 (a few samples of this study predate the infection). Cell type and time point are not known.

The V gene is TRBV15, the J gene TRBJ2-3; no reliable D call. The length of the CDR3 is 13 residues. The V and J ends lost 3 bases and 4 bases respectively, with 8 bases between them. Looked up from germline, CDR1 is LNHNV and CDR2 is YYDKDF (reference sequence). The CDR3 spells CATSRTRSDTQYF. CDR3 bases: TGTGCCACCAGCAGGACCCGATCAGATACGCAGTATTTT.

This clonotype was picked up a small number of times. The rearrangement uses TRBV7-3 and TRBJ2-7; tentative D call: TRBD1 (7 bases). The CDR3 is 15 residues long. Trimming removed 8 bases at V and 2 bases at J, with 19 bases between. Germline loops: CDR1 SGHTA, CDR2 FQGTGA. The CDR3 loop is CASDQEGDRAYEQYF. The DNA of the CDR3 is TGTGCCAGCGATCAGGAGGGTGACAGGGCCTACGAGCAGTACTTC.

This chain connects TRBV5-1 to TRBJ1-1; no clear D. CDR1 and CDR2 from the germline V gene are SGHRS and YFSETQ. V gave up 0 bases and J gave up 0 bases, with 9 bases separating them. This CDR3 region has 15 residues. In nucleotides, the CDR3 is TGCGCCAGCAGCTTGGGCGGAACCATGAACACTGAAGCTTTCTTT. As protein: CASSLGGTMNTEAFF.